A single sample is the source of the 15 T cell receptor beta chains below, sequenced in a study of OX40 agonist ivuxolimab in advanced cancers. Only in-frame clones appear in the TCRdb table, and some are missing; sequencing was by immunoSEQ multiplex PCR. There are fewer than 65,000 clones in the sample; 65% to 85% occur only once, and around 30% lies in the top ten. Here the sequenced sample was CD4+ or CD8+ T cells sorted from blood, taken in a trial of the OX40 agonist ivuxolimab. Receptors originate from an adult with an advanced solid tumor such as melanoma, head and neck, liver or kidney cancer.

This chain uses TRBV12-5 with TRBJ2-2; D is ambiguous. This CDR3 has 16 amino acids. V gave up 4 bases and J gave up 0 bases, with 12 bases separating them. Germline CDR1 is LGHNT and CDR2 is FRNRAP. In DNA, the CDR3 is TGTGCTAGTGGTTCCCCGACACTACCGAACACCGGGGAGCTGTTTTTT. Translating it yields CASGSPTLPNTGELFF.

The J gene is TRBJ2-7, the V gene TRBV5-1; the D is unclear. Germline values: CDR1 SGHRS, CDR2 YFSETQ. The CDR3 sequence is 13 residues long. Trimming took 1 base from V and 0 from J, leaving 5 bases between them. CDR3 protein: CASSLTDSYEQYF. As DNA, the CDR3 is TGCGCCAGCAGCTTGACGGACTCCTACGAGCAGTACTTC.

This clone was recorded a few times. This chain links TRBV5-1 with TRBJ2-7; D is possibly TRBD2 (6 bases). Germline V gene sequence: CDR1 SGHRS, CDR2 YFSETQ. With 4 bases removed from V and 0 bases from J, the gap between germline ends came to 11 bases. CDR3 length equals 14 residues. CDR3 residues: CASSNRDSSYEQYF. The CDR3, as DNA: TGCGCCAGCAGCAACCGGGACTCCTCCTACGAGCAGTACTTC.

This chain joins TRBV19 and TRBJ2-7; a weak D match, TRBD1 (6 bases). Germline V gene sequence: CDR1 LNHDA, CDR2 SQIVND (reference sequence). This CDR3 has 13 amino acids. The V end was cut by 3 bases, the J end by 6 bases, with 12 bases between. The CDR3 coding sequence is TGTGCCAGTAGTATTTCAGGGGTTAGCGAGCAGTACTTC. Its protein product is CASSISGVSEQYF.

This chain joins TRBV30 and TRBJ1-3; no clear D. CDR3 length: 13 residues. V shed 2 bases and J shed 0 bases, with 5 bases lying between them. The V gene's germline CDR1 is GTSNPN and CDR2 SVGIG (reference sequence). The CDR3 sequence is CAWSRNSGNTIYF. In nucleotides, the CDR3 is TGTGCCTGGAGTAGGAACTCTGGAAACACCATATATTTT.

V usage is TRBV27 and J usage is TRBJ2-2; the D is unclear. Germline CDR1 MNHEY, CDR2 SMNVEV (reference sequence). The CDR3 has 12 amino acids. V lost 3 bases to trimming and J lost 1 base, with 0 bases between them. CDR3 coding DNA: TGTGCCAGCAGTTTGAACACCGGGGAGCTGTTTTTT. Its translation: CASSLNTGELFF.

The chain recombines TRBV18 with TRBJ1-1; D remains ambiguous. From germline, CDR1 is KGHSH and CDR2 LQKENI. V was shortened by 3 bases and J by 5 bases, with 13 bases between the two germline ends. The CDR3 has 14 amino acids. DNA of the CDR3: TGTGCCAGCTCACCCGTAGTTGGGGAAACTGAAGCTTTCTTT. Its protein is CASSPVVGETEAFF.

The V gene is TRBV6-1, the J gene TRBJ2-3, with D possibly called TRBD1 or TRBD2 (7 bases each). CDR1 MNHNS and CDR2 SASEGT come from the germline V gene. The CDR3 extends over 16 amino acids. The ends were cut back, 4 bases at V and 1 base at J, with 15 bases in the middle. CDR3 protein: CASSARGSGGTDTQYF. CDR3 in DNA: TGTGCCAGCAGTGCCAGGGGGAGCGGGGGCACAGATACGCAGTATTTT.

This clone was counted between two and nine times. The genes are TRBV29-1 and TRBJ1-1; D gene unclear. V was pared by 6 bases and J by 2 bases, with 16 bases between. Per germline, CDR1 SQVTM and CDR2 ANQGSEA. The CDR3 has 14 residues. Written as DNA, the CDR3 is TGCAGCGTGTTGGCGGTGGGCGGAAACACTGAAGCTTTCTTT. This gives the protein CSVLAVGGNTEAFF.

The chain carries TRBV5-4 and TRBJ2-1; 8 bases line up with TRBD2. CDR1 is SGHNT, CDR2 YYREEE, per germline (reference sequence). The CDR3 runs to 16 residues. Trimming removed 0 bases from V and 0 bases from J; junction bases left unmatched: 2. The CDR3: CASSLGLASSYNEQFF. CDR3 coding DNA: TGTGCCAGCAGCTTGGGACTAGCGAGCTCCTACAATGAGCAGTTCTTC.

The V gene is TRBV5-1, the J gene TRBJ2-7, with D perhaps matching TRBD1 (6 bases). The V gene's germline CDR1 is SGHRS and CDR2 YFSETQ. Deletions cut 2 bases from V and 0 bases from J, with 21 bases between. This CDR3 contains 18 residues. CDR3 sequence (DNA): TGCGCCAGCAGCTTCGGACCCGTAGGGGGATTGAGCTCCTACGAGCAGTACTTC. Residues: CASSFGPVGGLSSYEQYF.

The genes are TRBV28 and TRBJ2-1, with 9 bases that match TRBD1. The J segment lost 12 bases and the V segment lost 7 bases, leaving 19 bases of the junction unmatched. The CDR3 covers 16 residues. CDR1 and CDR2 from the germline V gene are MDHEN and SYDVKM. Written as DNA, the CDR3 is TGTGCCAGCACCTCAACAGGGACAGGGTCCGTATCCGTGCAGTTCTTC. It encodes CASTSTGTGSVSVQFF.

The chain is built from TRBV7-6 and TRBJ2-1; D unresolved. Germline CDR1 reads SGHVS; CDR2 reads FNYEAQ. The V and J ends lost 0 bases and 0 bases respectively, with 6 bases between them. The length of the CDR3 is 15 residues. This CDR3 reads CASSLAGSSYNEQFF. The CDR3 DNA sequence: TGTGCCAGCAGCTTAGCGGGAAGCTCCTACAATGAGCAGTTCTTC.

The gene calls are TRBV7-2 and TRBJ1-2; 8 bases fit TRBD1. CDR3 length: 15 amino acids. Germline CDR1 is SGHTA and CDR2 is FQGNSA. Trimming removed 1 base from V and 4 bases from J; junction bases left unmatched: 5. The CDR3 DNA reads TGTGCCAGCAGCTTAGGAGGCCAGGGGGCCTATGGCTACACCTTC. It encodes CASSLGGQGAYGYTF.

The table lists this clone with a count of one. The V and J genes are TRBV7-9 and TRBJ1-1; D is possibly TRBD1 (5 bases). CDR1 and CDR2 from the germline V gene are SEHNR and FQNEAQ (reference sequence). This CDR3 comprises 15 residues. Trimming took 4 bases from V and 5 from J, leaving 17 bases between them. CDR3 coding DNA: TGTGCCAGCAGCTCTACCTTTGGGGGATCGACTGAAGCTTTCTTT. This translates into CASSSTFGGSTEAFF.